This TCR beta chain was obtained from a study of T-cell memory formation after mild COVID-19. Study results and limitations: A second wave of clones peaked on day 37, and their SARS-CoV-2 specificity went unconfirmed.

One entry per CDR3 protein, called by TCRdb with MiXCR from the 5' RACE reads. The sample carries 210,000 or so distinct CDR3 sequences, about a sixth recorded once. The sample holds many counts of this clonotype. Its target is unknown. The TCR was taken from an adult woman who had mild COVID-19 (a few samples of this study predate the infection). Cell type and time point are not known. The sample comprised PBMCs or a T cell subset sorted from them (not recorded which).

In DNA form, the CDR3 reads TGCGCCAGCAGCCTCATGCCAGGAACTAGCTCCTACAATGAGCAGTTCTTC. Amino acid sequence: CASSLMPGTSSYNEQFF. The chain employs TRBV4-3 and TRBJ2-1; TRBD2 is a possible D gene (5 bases). This CDR3 spans 17 amino acids. The V end was cut by 4 bases, the J end by 0 bases, with 16 bases between. The germline V gene has CDR1 LGHNA and CDR2 YSLEER.